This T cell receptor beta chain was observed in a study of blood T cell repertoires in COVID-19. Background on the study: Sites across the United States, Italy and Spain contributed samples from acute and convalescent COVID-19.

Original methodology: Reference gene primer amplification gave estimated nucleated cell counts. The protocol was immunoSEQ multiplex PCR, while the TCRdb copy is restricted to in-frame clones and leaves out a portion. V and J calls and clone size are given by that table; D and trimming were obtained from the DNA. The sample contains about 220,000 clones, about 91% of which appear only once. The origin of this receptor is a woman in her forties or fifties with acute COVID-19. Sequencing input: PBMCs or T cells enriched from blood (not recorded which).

CDR3 region: CASSRRDTAYEQYF. The DNA for the CDR3 is TGTGCCAGCAGCCGACGGGACACCGCCTACGAGCAGTACTTC. The rearrangement links TRBV6-6 to TRBJ2-7, with D possibly matching TRBD1 (6 bases). Germline V gene lookup returns CDR1 MNHNY and CDR2 SVGAGI (reference sequence). The CDR3 has 14 amino acids. V lost 6 bases and J lost 2, with 14 bases in between.